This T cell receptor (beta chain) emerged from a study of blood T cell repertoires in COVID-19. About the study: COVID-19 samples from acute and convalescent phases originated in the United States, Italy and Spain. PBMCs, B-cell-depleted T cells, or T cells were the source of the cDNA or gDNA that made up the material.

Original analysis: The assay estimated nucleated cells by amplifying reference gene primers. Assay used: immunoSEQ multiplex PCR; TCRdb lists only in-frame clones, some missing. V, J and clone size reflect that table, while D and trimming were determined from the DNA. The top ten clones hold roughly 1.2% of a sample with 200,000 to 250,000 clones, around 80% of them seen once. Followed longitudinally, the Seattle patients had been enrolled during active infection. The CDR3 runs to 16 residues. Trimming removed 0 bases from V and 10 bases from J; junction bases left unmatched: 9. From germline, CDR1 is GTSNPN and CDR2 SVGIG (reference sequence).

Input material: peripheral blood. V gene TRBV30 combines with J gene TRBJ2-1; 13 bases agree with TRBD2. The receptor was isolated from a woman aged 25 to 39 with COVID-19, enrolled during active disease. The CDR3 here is CAWSVRGTSGMREQFF. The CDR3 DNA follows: TGTGCCTGGAGTGTACGAGGGACTAGCGGGATGAGGGAGCAGTTCTTC.